The 7 T cell receptor beta chains reported below all come from one sample, sequenced in a study of regulatory T cells in long-lasting Graves disease. iRepertoire HTBI primers and Arm-PCR of CDR3 regions built TCR beta libraries. Each CDR3 protein is one row after TCRdb ran MiXCR on the multiplex PCR reads. The sample carries a few hundred thousand distinct CDR3 sequences, under 25% recorded once. Time point of the sample: persistent/refractory GD, antithyroid drugs over 5 years with positive TRAb. There was RNA extracted from PBMCs, and the TCR library was made from it. Sample: peripheral blood mononuclear cells (PBMCs), taken when the disease was refractory, from a patient treated with antithyroid drugs. The source of these receptors is a female donor with Graves disease.

This clonotype has just a few counts. The gene calls are TRBV20-1 and TRBJ2-5; 9 nucleotides align to TRBD2. Germline lookup yields CDR1 DFQATT and CDR2 SNEGSKA (reference sequence). CDR3 length equals 16 residues. The J segment lost 5 bases and the V segment lost 3 bases, leaving 13 bases of the junction unmatched. CDR3 amino acids: CSASPRGPSGMETQYF. The CDR3, as DNA: TGCAGTGCTAGCCCCCGAGGCCCTAGCGGGATGGAGACCCAGTACTTC.

The chain has TRBV27 and TRBJ2-6, with D maybe TRBD1 (5 bases). This CDR3 has 16 amino acids. Germline CDR1 MNHEY, CDR2 SMNVEV (reference sequence). V shed 1 base and J shed 1 base, with 8 bases lying between them. The CDR3 spells CASSLYPGSGANVLTF. Written as DNA, the CDR3 is TGTGCCAGCAGTTTATATCCAGGGTCTGGGGCCAACGTCCTGACTTTC.

This clonotype was detected only once. The chain is built from TRBV20-1 and TRBJ1-6, with 7 bases identical to TRBD1. Per germline, CDR1 DFQATT and CDR2 SNEGSKA (reference sequence). This CDR3 region has 16 residues. The ends lost 3 bases at V and 0 bases at J; junction bases unmatched: 5. For the CDR3, the DNA is TGCAGTGCTAGGGTAGGGACAGACTCCTATAATTCACCCCTCCACTTT. This gives the protein CSARVGTDSYNSPLHF.

This clonotype has only a few counts. V and J are TRBV7-9 and TRBJ1-4; D is undetermined. Germline CDR1 and CDR2: SEHNR and FQNEAQ (reference sequence). CDR3 size: 13 residues. Deletions cut 2 bases from V and 6 bases from J, with 7 bases between. The chain's CDR3 is CASSLSGDEKLFF. The DNA of the CDR3 is TGTGCCAGCAGCTTAAGCGGGGATGAAAAACTGTTTTTT.

In DNA form, the CDR3 reads TGTGCCTGGGCACAGGGACTCGAGCAGTACTTC. As protein: CAWAQGLEQYF. The V and J genes are TRBV30 and TRBJ2-7; the D call may be TRBD1 or TRBD2 (6 bases each). Trimming removed 5 bases at V and 6 bases at J, with 11 bases between. Germline V gene data show CDR1 as GTSNPN and CDR2 as SVGIG (reference sequence). This CDR3 comprises 11 residues.

Ten or more counts support this clonotype. The V and J genes are TRBV6-1 and TRBJ1-4; D uncertain. Germline CDR1 is MNHNS and CDR2 is SASEGT. Trimming removed 6 bases from V and 8 bases from J, with 7 bases in between. The CDR3 spans 11 residues. The CDR3 nucleotides read TGTGCCAGCAGCAATGGGGAAAAACTGTTTTTT. Amino acid sequence: CASSNGEKLFF.

Only a few counts were recorded for this clonotype. This chain connects TRBV7-6 to TRBJ2-7, with D possibly being TRBD1 (6 bases). The length of the CDR3 is 16 residues. CDR1 SGHVS and CDR2 FNYEAQ come from the germline V gene. Trimming took 1 base from V and 2 from J, leaving 15 bases between them. The DNA of the CDR3 is TGTGCCAGCAGCTTAGTGAGGTGGGACAACCCCTACGAGCAGTACTTC. Its translation: CASSLVRWDNPYEQYF.